The clone carrying this T cell receptor (beta chain) was recorded at least ten times. As yet, its antigen is unknown. The CDR3 end lies 3 residues beyond the end of the read and is filled in from the germline J gene. This sample was taken from a study of T cell clonality in common variable immunodeficiency. Study conclusions and caveats: Links between repertoire features and CVID complications were heterogeneity-limited. Compared with controls, CVID subjects had fewer shared TCRbeta clones. T cell subpopulation sequencing would be needed to explain CVID clonality.

J was trimmed by 6 bases and V by 4 bases; bases with no gene match: 15. Germline V gene data show CDR1 as SGHRS and CDR2 as YFSETQ. The CDR3 covers 18 residues. Caucasian heritage predominated among both patients and controls. Profiled with immunoSEQ multiplex PCR; TCRdb holds only in-frame clones, not every one. The sample has tens of thousands of clones, none seen only once. The chain couples TRBV5-1 to TRBJ2-2; 10 bases fit TRBD1. The TCR sequence derives from a person aged 18 to 70 in good health. Sequencing input: peripheral blood mononuclear cells. The CDR3 sequence: CASSGGGATGGLAGELFF. The CDR3 bases that were read are TGCGCCAGCAGCGGCGGGGGCGCGACAGGGGGCCTCGCCGGGGAG.